This entry lists 24 T cell receptor beta chains sequenced from one sample in a study of T cell responses to AZD1222 COVID-19 vaccine (dated by TCRdb to the early 2020s). Library preparation used the immunoSEQ multiplex PCR assay. Here the immuneACCESS table is served through TCRdb, limited to in-frame sequences with V and J called. Missing clones are a known gap in these copies; in checked studies unresolved V genes cover under half, and the rest lacks a known reason. This sample is represented by 150,000 or so clones; 80% to 90% of them were singletons. The ten top clones hold more than 4% of the sample. The time point label of this sample denotes: about 28 days (+/-7) after the second vaccine dose. The sample's treatment or condition, from its label and the paper: meningococcal conjugate vaccine given as trial control. The source material was peripheral blood, sampled 28 days after the second dose of the MenACWY control vaccine. Receptor source: an adult who received the MenACWY meningococcal vaccine as a control.

The chain employs TRBV7-2 and TRBJ2-4, with a tentative D call TRBD2 (5 bases). Between the trimmed V and J ends, which lost 0 bases and 5 bases, there was a span of 11 bases. CDR1 is SGHTA, CDR2 FQGNSA, per germline. The CDR3 runs to 15 residues. The CDR3, as DNA: TGTGCCAGCAGCTTAGCTATTCTAGCTGAAAACATTCAGTACTTC. Its protein is CASSLAILAENIQYF.

The chain recombines TRBV18 with TRBJ2-5, with 7 nucleotides matching TRBD1. The CDR3 has 17 residues. Germline trimming cut 3 bases from V and 1 base from J; bases unmatched to any gene: 11. Germline CDR1 reads KGHSH; CDR2 reads LQKENI. The CDR3 DNA is TGTGCCAGCTCACCGCGTTGGTCGGGACAGTCCCAAGAGACCCAGTACTTC. Amino acids: CASSPRWSGQSQETQYF.

The V gene is TRBV19, the J gene TRBJ2-7; 7 bases fit TRBD2. With 3 bases clipped from V and 3 bases from J, the junction kept 8 bases outside the gene matches. CDR1 and CDR2 (germline): LNHDA, SQIVND (reference sequence). The CDR3 loop spans 15 amino acids. DNA for the CDR3: TGTGCCAGTAGTATTGGGGCTAGCGGCCTCTACGAGCAGTACTTC. Its protein product is CASSIGASGLYEQYF.

CDR3 loop: CASSIAGTRGTEAFF. In DNA form, the CDR3 reads TGTGCCAGTAGTATAGCGGGAACCAGGGGAACTGAAGCTTTCTTT. The rearrangement links TRBV19 to TRBJ1-1, with D possibly matching TRBD1 (6 bases). The CDR3 covers 15 residues. The V end was cut by 1 base, the J end by 5 bases, with 14 bases between. Germline CDR1 reads LNHDA; CDR2 reads SQIVND (reference sequence).

This chain connects TRBV6-5 to TRBJ1-5; perhaps TRBD1 as D (6 bases). The CDR3 runs to 14 residues. V gave up 10 bases and J gave up 3 bases, with 16 bases separating them. Germline CDR1 and CDR2: MNHEY and SVGAGI. The CDR3 is CATTDSRYNQPQHF. CDR3 bases: TGTGCCACTACGGACAGTCGGTACAATCAGCCCCAGCATTTT.

The chain recombines TRBV7-3 with TRBJ2-2; 9 positions agree with TRBD2. Germline V gene lookup returns CDR1 SGHTA and CDR2 FQGTGA. V gave up 4 bases and J gave up 7 bases; unmatched junction bases: 7. This CDR3 is built from 15 residues. The CDR3 DNA reads TGTGCCAGCAGCTCGGGCGGGAGGGCCGTCGGGGAGCTGTTTTTT. This encodes CASSSGGRAVGELFF.

V is TRBV5-1 and J is TRBJ1-5; D not resolved. Trimming stripped 0 bases from V and 4 bases from J, with 11 bases between. In germline, CDR1 is SGHRS, CDR2 YFSETQ. The CDR3 totals 15 residues. CDR3 bases: TGCGCCAGCAGCTTGGGTTTCAATGAAAATCAGCCCCAGCATTTT. Its protein product is CASSLGFNENQPQHF.

The V and J genes are TRBV5-1 and TRBJ2-7; 10 bases map to TRBD2. The CDR3 loop spans 16 amino acids. Trimming cost V 5 bases and J 5 bases; bases outside gene matches: 13. CDR1 is SGHRS, CDR2 YFSETQ, per germline. The CDR3 sequence: CASRASGSAGLHEQYF. In DNA form, the CDR3 reads TGCGCCAGCAGGGCTAGCGGGAGCGCCGGATTGCACGAGCAGTACTTC.

The chain uses TRBV27 and TRBJ1-1; no reliable D call. Germline V gives CDR1 MNHEY, CDR2 SMNVEV (reference sequence). V shed 4 bases and J shed 3 bases, with 12 bases lying between them. The CDR3 consists of 14 residues. For the CDR3, the DNA is TGTGCCAGCAGTTCGGCAGAGAGGCACACTGAAGCTTTCTTT. Translating it yields CASSSAERHTEAFF.

The rearrangement uses TRBV5-1 and TRBJ2-2; no firm D call. The germline V gene encodes CDR1 SGHRS and CDR2 YFSETQ. The CDR3 is 13 residues long. Trimming shortened V by 8 bases and J by 2 bases, and 10 bases separated the two germline ends. The CDR3 DNA follows: TGCGCCAGTATGCTAGAAAACACCGGGGAGCTGTTTTTT. The encoded protein is CASMLENTGELFF.

This clone was recorded once. The chain employs TRBV7-2 and TRBJ1-3; D is undetermined. V lost 2 bases and J 0 bases, leaving 14 bases between the germline ends. The CDR3 length is 17 residues. Germline CDR1 SGHTA, CDR2 FQGNSA. CDR3 sequence (DNA): TGTGCCAGCAGCTTAAGTCCCAGGCTTTCCTCTGGAAACACCATATATTTT. Its translation is CASSLSPRLSSGNTIYF.

The chain couples TRBV5-5 to TRBJ2-2; D is uncertain. Trimming shortened V by 4 bases and J by 0 bases, and 4 bases separated the two germline ends. The CDR3 has 13 amino acids. Germline CDR1 SGHKS, CDR2 YYEKEE (reference sequence). The CDR3 nucleotides are TGTGCCAGCAGCCTCGCGAACACCGGGGAGCTGTTTTTT. Translated: CASSLANTGELFF.

V and J are TRBV6-2 or TRBV6-3 and TRBJ1-5; 9 bases map to TRBD1. From germline, CDR1 is MNHEY and CDR2 SVGEGT. The CDR3 loop spans 15 amino acids. The junction had 1 base not matched to a gene; V was cut back by 2 bases and J by 2 bases. The DNA for the CDR3 is TGTGCCAGCAGTTACCGGGACAGGGGCAATCAGCCCCAGCATTTT. Its translation: CASSYRDRGNQPQHF.

The chain links TRBV27 to TRBJ2-1; D not certain. Trimming cost V 3 bases and J 4 bases, with 1 base left between them. In germline, CDR1 is MNHEY, CDR2 SMNVEV (reference sequence). This CDR3 spans 11 amino acids. The CDR3 DNA reads TGTGCCAGCAGTTTTTACAATGAGCAGTTCTTC. Its translation is CASSFYNEQFF.

V gene TRBV30 combines with J gene TRBJ2-3; possible D gene TRBD2, 6 bases. The CDR3 runs to 15 residues. Germline loops: CDR1 GTSNPN, CDR2 SVGIG (reference sequence). V gave up 5 bases and J gave up 4 bases, with 19 bases separating them. CDR3 in DNA: TGTGCCTGGGCCGAAGGGCCAGGAGGGGCAGATACGCAGTATTTT. Residues: CAWAEGPGGADTQYF. The full variable domain, with the rest looked up from reference TRBV30 and TRBJ2-3, is SQTIHQWPATLVQPVGSPLSLECTVEGTSNPNLYWYRQAAGRGLQLLFYSVGIGQISSEVPQNLSASRPQDRQFILSSKKLLLSDSGFYLCAWAEGPGGADTQYFGPGTRLTVL.

The V and J genes are TRBV28 and TRBJ2-4, with D possibly matching TRBD2 (5 bases). V lost 3 bases and J lost 10, with 10 bases in between. This CDR3 contains 12 residues. Germline CDR1 and CDR2: MDHEN and SYDVKM. This CDR3 is CASSFPEEIQYF. The CDR3 bases are TGTGCCAGCAGTTTTCCGGAGGAGATTCAGTACTTC.

The rearrangement links TRBV24-1 to TRBJ2-3; 8 nucleotides agree with TRBD1. V was pared by 5 bases and J by 3 bases, with 9 bases of the junction left unmatched. Germline V gene data show CDR1 as KGHDR and CDR2 as SFDVKD. The CDR3 length is 16 residues. The CDR3 loop reads CATSGRTGSKTDTQYF. The CDR3 DNA reads as TGTGCCACCAGTGGAAGGACAGGGTCCAAAACAGATACGCAGTATTTT.

This clone was counted a few times. This chain uses TRBV4-2 with TRBJ1-2; 8 bases fit TRBD1. Looked up from germline, CDR1 is LGHNA and CDR2 is YNFKEQ. This CDR3 is 15 amino acids long. After removal of 1 base from V and 4 bases from J, the junction contained 5 bases not matched to a gene. The CDR3 sequence: CASSQVSQGAYGYTF. The CDR3 nucleotides read TGTGCCAGCAGCCAAGTCTCGCAGGGGGCCTATGGCTACACCTTC.

The chain carries TRBV6-2 or TRBV6-3 and TRBJ2-1; 12 bases are a match to TRBD1. Germline lookup yields CDR1 MNHEY and CDR2 SVGEGT. The CDR3 covers 16 residues. V dropped 5 bases and J dropped 2; count of bases not matched to a gene: 4. The CDR3 loop reads CASSGDRGQTYNEQFF. In DNA form, the CDR3 reads TGTGCCAGCAGTGGGGACAGGGGGCAGACCTACAATGAGCAGTTCTTC.

This clone was counted once. The chain has TRBV4-3 and TRBJ1-2; 8 bases fit TRBD1. Germline V gives CDR1 LGHNA, CDR2 YSLEER. This CDR3 has 15 residues. V lost 1 base and J lost 8; bases outside the gene matches: 9. For the CDR3, the DNA is TGCGCCAGCAGCCAAGGCCTGATGACAGGGGAAGGCTACACCTTC. It yields the protein CASSQGLMTGEGYTF.

J is TRBJ2-1 and V is TRBV4-2; perhaps TRBD1 as D (5 bases). This CDR3 is 14 amino acids long. Germline CDR1 reads LGHNA; CDR2 reads YNFKEQ. Trimming left V 4 bases short and J 8 bases short, with 15 bases between. The CDR3 bases are TGTGCCAGCAGCCTCCAAGGGGTAGCCCATGAGCAGTTCTTC. Amino acids: CASSLQGVAHEQFF.

The rearrangement joins TRBV6-2 or TRBV6-3 to TRBJ2-1; no firm D call. CDR3 length equals 12 residues. Between the trimmed V and J ends, which lost 5 bases and 7 bases, there was a span of 9 bases. The germline V gene has CDR1 MNHEY and CDR2 SVGEGT. The CDR3 DNA follows: TGTGCCAGCAGTACCACTCAAAATGAGCAGTTCTTC. This encodes CASSTTQNEQFF.

V usage is TRBV28 and J usage is TRBJ2-7; 8 bases align to TRBD2. Looked up from germline, CDR1 is MDHEN and CDR2 is SYDVKM. Trimming cost V 2 bases and J 6 bases; bases outside gene matches: 3. The CDR3 has 13 amino acids. For the CDR3, the DNA is TGTGCCAGCAGTTTAGGACTAGCCTCCGAGCAGTACTTC. As protein: CASSLGLASEQYF.

This chain connects TRBV19 to TRBJ2-7, with TRBD1 matching 11 bases. V was clipped by 6 bases and J by 4 bases; unmatched bases: 5. CDR3 length equals 14 residues. CDR1 is LNHDA, CDR2 SQIVND, per germline (reference sequence). CDR3 sequence: CASRGTGGRYEQYF. The CDR3 coding sequence is TGTGCCAGTAGGGGGACAGGGGGTCGGTACGAGCAGTACTTC.